These 20 T cell receptor beta chains came from one sample sequenced in a study of CD8+ T cells in alopecia areata. cDNA prepared by RNA extraction and subsequent reverse transcription served as the template for sequencing. The protocol was immunoSEQ multiplex PCR, while the TCRdb copy is restricted to in-frame clones and leaves out a portion. Counted here are hundreds of thousands of clones, roughly two thirds occurring once; the ten biggest clones make up 1% to 1.5%. Sequencing used CD4+ T cells sorted from blood, obtained at week 0. The receptors shown here come from a human donor with alopecia areata.

In this sample, this clone turned up once. The V and J genes are TRBV30 and TRBJ1-6; weak D call: TRBD1 (5 bases). Trimming took 1 base from V and 1 from J, leaving 14 bases between them. The V gene's germline CDR1 is GTSNPN and CDR2 SVGIG (reference sequence). This CDR3 has 17 amino acids. This CDR3 is CAWSGGRRRSYNSPLHF. The CDR3 nucleotides read TGTGCCTGGAGTGGGGGCCGAAGAAGGTCCTATAATTCACCCCTCCACTTT.

V gene TRBV4-1 combines with J gene TRBJ2-5, with a tentative D call TRBD2 (7 bases). Looked up from germline, CDR1 is MGHRA and CDR2 is YSYEKL. The CDR3 runs to 15 residues. V was pared by 3 bases and J by 4 bases, with 15 bases between. CDR3 nucleotides: TGCGCCAGCAGCCATACCCTAAGGGGGGGAGAGACCCAGTACTTC. This gives the protein CASSHTLRGGETQYF.

V gene TRBV30 combines with J gene TRBJ1-5; D is unresolved. Germline CDR1 is GTSNPN and CDR2 is SVGIG (reference sequence). The CDR3 contains 13 residues. V gave up 4 bases and J gave up 4 bases, with 11 bases separating them. As DNA, the CDR3 is TGTGCCTGGACTGGGCAGCAAAATCAGCCCCAGCATTTT. It specifies CAWTGQQNQPQHF.

The chain joins TRBV5-6 to TRBJ2-5; the D is unclear. The CDR3 has 13 amino acids. Between the trimmed V and J ends, which lost 1 base and 5 bases, there was a span of 9 bases. Germline V gene lookup returns CDR1 SGHDT and CDR2 YYEEEE. In nucleotides, the CDR3 is TGTGCCAGCAGCTTGATTCACGTGGAGACCCAGTACTTC. This codes for CASSLIHVETQYF.

This clone has just a few counts. This rearrangement joins TRBV18 to TRBJ2-7; the D gene is possibly TRBD1 (6 bases). This CDR3 has 16 amino acids. CDR1 is KGHSH and CDR2 is LQKENI in the germline V gene. V shed 3 bases and J shed 2 bases, with 17 bases lying between them. The DNA of the CDR3 is TGTGCCAGCTCACCGACAACAGGGCCCTATACCTACGAGCAGTACTTC. Translating gives CASSPTTGPYTYEQYF.

The chain combines TRBV30 with TRBJ1-1; D may be TRBD1 (6 bases). V was clipped by 0 bases and J by 1 base, with 18 bases between them. The germline V gene has CDR1 GTSNPN and CDR2 SVGIG (reference sequence). The CDR3 has 17 amino acids. CDR3 loop: CAWSVFGWGTRNTEAFF. The CDR3 region has the DNA TGTGCCTGGAGTGTCTTTGGATGGGGGACAAGGAACACTGAAGCTTTCTTT.

The rearrangement uses TRBV5-6 and TRBJ1-2; 7 nucleotides line up with TRBD1. The germline CDR1 and CDR2 sequences are SGHDT and YYEEEE. J was trimmed by 0 bases and V by 1 base; bases with no gene match: 6. This CDR3 is built from 16 residues. Here the CDR3 reads CASSLLDRAANYGYTF. In DNA, the CDR3 is TGTGCCAGCAGCTTGCTAGACAGGGCAGCTAACTATGGCTACACCTTC.

The chain employs TRBV29-1 and TRBJ2-2; 10 positions match TRBD2. This CDR3 contains 16 residues. Trimming took 5 bases from V and 3 from J; bases not matched to a gene: 9. Germline values: CDR1 SQVTM, CDR2 ANQGSEA. The CDR3 bases are TGCAGCGTTCACCTGCCGGGACTAGCGCACACCGGGGAGCTGTTTTTT. Residues: CSVHLPGLAHTGELFF.

V gene TRBV29-1 combines with J gene TRBJ1-3, with TRBD1 matching over 7 bases. Germline trimming cut 7 bases from V and 4 bases from J; bases unmatched to any gene: 7. CDR3 length: 13 residues. The V gene's germline CDR1 is SQVTM and CDR2 ANQGSEA. The CDR3 nucleotides are TGCAGCGCCAAACAGGGGATAGGAAACACCATATATTTT. Translating it yields CSAKQGIGNTIYF.

The genes are TRBV6-1 and TRBJ1-5, with no clear D. The germline gives CDR1 MNHNS, CDR2 SASEGT. V lost 3 bases and J 5 bases, leaving 17 bases between the germline ends. This CDR3 is built from 16 residues. As DNA, the CDR3 is TGTGCCAGCAGTGAGGGTGCTTTTCCCACATATCAGCCCCAGCATTTT. It specifies CASSEGAFPTYQPQHF.

The chain combines TRBV30 with TRBJ1-1; 8 bases match TRBD1. J was trimmed by 7 bases and V by 0 bases; bases with no gene match: 13. CDR3 length equals 16 residues. The germline CDR1 and CDR2 sequences are GTSNPN and SVGIG (reference sequence). The CDR3 is CAWSVRAGTGRNEAFF. For the CDR3, the DNA is TGTGCCTGGAGTGTACGAGCCGGGACAGGCAGAAATGAAGCTTTCTTT.

The gene calls are TRBV30 and TRBJ2-2; D possibly corresponds to TRBD1 (5 bases). Trimming left V 8 bases short and J 5 bases short, with 21 bases between. CDR3 size: 15 residues. Germline CDR1 is GTSNPN and CDR2 is SVGIG (reference sequence). In DNA, the CDR3 is TGTGCCGGCACTCCGATTCAGGGCGCGACCGGGGAGCTGTTTTTT. Amino acid sequence: CAGTPIQGATGELFF.

The rearrangement joins TRBV30 to TRBJ2-2; D not certain. The CDR3 runs to 11 residues. V lost 7 bases and J 4 bases, leaving 7 bases between the germline ends. CDR1 and CDR2 (germline): GTSNPN, SVGIG (reference sequence). CDR3 amino acids: CASGPTGELFF. For the CDR3, the DNA is TGTGCCTCCGGGCCCACCGGGGAGCTGTTTTTT.

This clone was observed at least ten times. This chain links TRBV5-4 with TRBJ2-3, with TRBD2 matching over 13 bases. This CDR3 is 16 amino acids long. V was pared by 4 bases and J by 0 bases, with 2 bases of the junction left unmatched. The V gene's germline CDR1 is SGHNT and CDR2 YYREEE (reference sequence). CDR3 bases: TGTGCCAGCAGCCGGGGACTAGCGGGGAGCACAGATACGCAGTATTTT. This sequence encodes CASSRGLAGSTDTQYF.

There are a few counts of this clone. The CDR3 loop is CSVGWDGQRGEQYF. The DNA for the CDR3 is TGCAGCGTTGGGTGGGACGGACAACGGGGCGAGCAGTACTTC. The V gene is TRBV29-1, the J gene TRBJ2-7; D could derive from TRBD1 or TRBD2 (5 bases each). Trimming took 4 bases from V and 6 from J, leaving 19 bases between them. The CDR3 covers 14 residues. Per germline, CDR1 SQVTM and CDR2 ANQGSEA.

In this sample, this clone turned up a few times. This chain links TRBV29-1 with TRBJ2-7; weak D call: TRBD1 (7 bases). CDR3 size: 14 residues. V was shortened by 4 bases and J by 7 bases, with 20 bases between the two germline ends. CDR1 and CDR2 (germline): SQVTM, ANQGSEA. CDR3 nucleotide sequence: TGCAGCGTTGCCCCGGGCGGGACAGCCGTTGAGCAGTACTTC. Translation: CSVAPGGTAVEQYF.

The chain combines TRBV29-1 with TRBJ1-1, with no clear D. The CDR3 runs 12 residues. V lost 0 bases and J 6 bases, leaving 8 bases between the germline ends. CDR1 and CDR2 from the germline V gene are SQVTM and ANQGSEA. The CDR3 reads CSVEDTVSEAFF. CDR3 DNA sequence: TGCAGCGTTGAAGACACAGTATCTGAAGCTTTCTTT. Full variable domain (rest looked up from reference TRBV29-1 and TRBJ1-1): SAVISQKPSRDICQRGTSLTIQCQVDSQVTMMFWYRQQPGQSLTLIATANQGSEATYESGFVIDKFPISRPNLTFSTLTVSNMSPEDSSIYLCSVEDTVSEAFFGQGTRLTVV.

There are a few counts of this clone. This rearrangement joins TRBV11-2 to TRBJ2-5; D gene unclear. Deletions cut 6 bases from V and 4 bases from J, with 6 bases between. Germline values: CDR1 SGHAT, CDR2 FQNNGV. This CDR3 region has 11 residues. CDR3 protein: CASRKTETQYF. CDR3 nucleotides: TGTGCCAGCAGAAAGACAGAGACCCAGTACTTC. Variable domain in full (rest from reference TRBV11-2 and TRBJ2-5): EAGVAQSPRYKIIEKRQSVAFWCNPISGHATLYWYQQILGQGPKLLIQFQNNGVVDDSQLPKDRFSAERLKGVDSTLKIQPAKLEDSAVYLCASRKTETQYFGPGTRLLVL.

The chain carries TRBV25-1 and TRBJ2-3; D not resolved. Per the germline V gene, CDR1 is MGHDK and CDR2 is SYGVNS. The V end lost 3 bases, the J end lost 0 bases, and 7 bases lay between the germline ends. CDR3 length equals 14 residues. CDR3 in DNA: TGTGCCAGCAGTGACATGTTGAGCACAGATACGCAGTATTTT. As protein: CASSDMLSTDTQYF.

This clone appeared a few times. The rearrangement uses TRBV30 and TRBJ1-2; D uncertain. This CDR3 is 16 amino acids long. The germline V and J ends were trimmed by 3 bases and 7 bases, with 24 bases remaining between them. In germline, CDR1 is GTSNPN, CDR2 SVGIG (reference sequence). The CDR3 region is CAWRVPGTGREGGYTF. CDR3 nucleotides: TGTGCCTGGAGGGTTCCGGGTACTGGGCGAGAGGGTGGCTACACCTTC.